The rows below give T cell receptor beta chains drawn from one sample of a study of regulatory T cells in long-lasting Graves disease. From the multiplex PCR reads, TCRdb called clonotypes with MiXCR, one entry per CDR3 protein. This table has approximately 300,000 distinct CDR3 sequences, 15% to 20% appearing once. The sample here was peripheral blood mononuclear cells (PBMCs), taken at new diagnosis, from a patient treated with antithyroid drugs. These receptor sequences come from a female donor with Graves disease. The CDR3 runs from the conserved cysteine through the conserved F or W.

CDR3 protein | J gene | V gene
CATSEGLAGGYEQYF | TRBJ2-7 | TRBV24-1
CSARPDGSTDTQYF | TRBJ2-3 | TRBV20-1
CASSLSGLGVETQYF | TRBJ2-5 | TRBV28
CSAGPLAGTDTQYF | TRBJ2-3 | TRBV20-1
CASSLIGLDSPLHF | TRBJ1-6 | TRBV5-6
CASSITVQETQYF | TRBJ2-5 | TRBV18
CASSITRGALTDPYTF | TRBJ1-2 | TRBV19
CASSPLGSVYDQPQHF | TRBJ1-5 | TRBV6-1
CASKERWVVEKLFF | TRBJ1-4 | TRBV2
CASSPPGTGRHEQFF | TRBJ2-1 | TRBV18
CASSSGRTDTQYF | TRBJ2-3 | TRBV7-9
CATLPGKRDTEAFF | TRBJ1-1 | TRBV10-3
CASSESGRFYEQYF | TRBJ2-7 | TRBV6-2/TRBV6-3
CASSLTGGWDTGELFF | TRBJ2-2 | TRBV27
CASRGEKLSNNYNEQFF | TRBJ2-1 | TRBV27
CASSLPPKEEKLFF | TRBJ1-4 | TRBV7-9